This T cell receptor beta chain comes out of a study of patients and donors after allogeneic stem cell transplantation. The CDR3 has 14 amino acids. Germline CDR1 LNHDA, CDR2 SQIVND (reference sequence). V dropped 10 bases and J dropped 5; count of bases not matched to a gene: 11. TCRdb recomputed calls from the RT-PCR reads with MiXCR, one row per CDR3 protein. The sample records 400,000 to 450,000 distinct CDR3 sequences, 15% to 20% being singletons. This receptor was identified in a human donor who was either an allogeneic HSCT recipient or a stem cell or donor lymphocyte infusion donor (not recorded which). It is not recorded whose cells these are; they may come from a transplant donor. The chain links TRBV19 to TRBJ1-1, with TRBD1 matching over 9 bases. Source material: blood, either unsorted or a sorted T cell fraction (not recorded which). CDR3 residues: CATDSGTGFTEAFF. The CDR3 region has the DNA TGTGCCACCGATAGTGGGACAGGGTTTACTGAAGCTTTCTTT.